This paragraph covers one T cell receptor (beta chain) sequence. Its antigen is currently unknown. These data belong to a study of somatic mutations in cytotoxic T cells in rheumatoid arthritis. In the study overall: T-cell populations stained with V beta antibodies were in some cases flow-sorted at nearly 100% purity, including V beta1+ cells that were sequenced for TCRB.

Germline CDR1 and CDR2: MDHEN and SYDVKM. Trimming took off 1 base at V and 0 bases at J, with 15 bases between the two ends. The CDR3 sequence is 17 residues long. Findings of the study overall: In about an eighth of the roughly 60 patients, the largest CD8+ clone exceeded 20% of CD8+ cells. For CD8+ T-cell clonality, rheumatoid arthritis patients and age-matched healthy controls did not differ significantly.

Sequencing used immunoSEQ multiplex PCR; TCRdb keeps in-frame clones, though not all of them. Among about 6,700 clones, 70% were seen once, and the ten largest hold approximately 39%. The specimen was CD8+ T cells sorted from blood. This clonotype was obtained from a man aged 35 to 55 in good health. The chain is built from TRBV28 and TRBJ1-1, with D uncertain. The CDR3 is CASSLFVLGRMNTEAFF. The CDR3 DNA reads as TGTGCCAGCAGTTTATTTGTCCTTGGTCGGATGAACACTGAAGCTTTCTTT.